This T cell receptor beta chain was sequenced for a study of blood T cell repertoires in COVID-19. Only in-frame clones appear in the TCRdb table, and some are missing; sequencing was by immunoSEQ multiplex PCR. Among more than 150,000 clones listed, approximately 83% were seen once. The CDR3 sequence is 16 residues long. Germline loops: CDR1 SGDLS, CDR2 YYNGEE. V was shortened by 0 bases and J by 7 bases, with 14 bases between the two germline ends. The chain joins TRBV9 to TRBJ1-6, with a weak D call TRBD1 (6 bases). The sequence came from a woman aged 55-69 years with acute or convalescent COVID-19. Sequenced: peripheral blood. The CDR3: CASSVVAGVANSPLHF. The DNA for the CDR3 is TGTGCCAGCAGCGTAGTGGCAGGGGTCGCGAATTCACCCCTCCACTTT.